The source of this T cell receptor (beta chain) is a study of T cell changes during pregnancy in multiple sclerosis. The table came from immunoSEQ multiplex PCR; TCRdb's copy has only in-frame clones and leaves some out. The sample gives 66,000 or so clones, around nine tenths of which show up once; around 5.2% is in the top ten. This CDR3 spans 15 amino acids. The ends lost 1 base at V and 2 bases at J; junction bases unmatched: 4. In germline, CDR1 is SNHLY, CDR2 FYNNEI. This receptor was identified in a female donor with multiple sclerosis, enrolled in a pregnancy study. The source material was CD8+ T cells from peripheral blood mononuclear cells, sampled before pregnancy. V usage is TRBV2 and J usage is TRBJ2-5; 7 nucleotides align to TRBD2. The DNA for the CDR3 is TGTGCCAGCAGTGAAGGCGGGGGAGATCAAGAGACCCAGTACTTC. Encoded protein: CASSEGGGDQETQYF.